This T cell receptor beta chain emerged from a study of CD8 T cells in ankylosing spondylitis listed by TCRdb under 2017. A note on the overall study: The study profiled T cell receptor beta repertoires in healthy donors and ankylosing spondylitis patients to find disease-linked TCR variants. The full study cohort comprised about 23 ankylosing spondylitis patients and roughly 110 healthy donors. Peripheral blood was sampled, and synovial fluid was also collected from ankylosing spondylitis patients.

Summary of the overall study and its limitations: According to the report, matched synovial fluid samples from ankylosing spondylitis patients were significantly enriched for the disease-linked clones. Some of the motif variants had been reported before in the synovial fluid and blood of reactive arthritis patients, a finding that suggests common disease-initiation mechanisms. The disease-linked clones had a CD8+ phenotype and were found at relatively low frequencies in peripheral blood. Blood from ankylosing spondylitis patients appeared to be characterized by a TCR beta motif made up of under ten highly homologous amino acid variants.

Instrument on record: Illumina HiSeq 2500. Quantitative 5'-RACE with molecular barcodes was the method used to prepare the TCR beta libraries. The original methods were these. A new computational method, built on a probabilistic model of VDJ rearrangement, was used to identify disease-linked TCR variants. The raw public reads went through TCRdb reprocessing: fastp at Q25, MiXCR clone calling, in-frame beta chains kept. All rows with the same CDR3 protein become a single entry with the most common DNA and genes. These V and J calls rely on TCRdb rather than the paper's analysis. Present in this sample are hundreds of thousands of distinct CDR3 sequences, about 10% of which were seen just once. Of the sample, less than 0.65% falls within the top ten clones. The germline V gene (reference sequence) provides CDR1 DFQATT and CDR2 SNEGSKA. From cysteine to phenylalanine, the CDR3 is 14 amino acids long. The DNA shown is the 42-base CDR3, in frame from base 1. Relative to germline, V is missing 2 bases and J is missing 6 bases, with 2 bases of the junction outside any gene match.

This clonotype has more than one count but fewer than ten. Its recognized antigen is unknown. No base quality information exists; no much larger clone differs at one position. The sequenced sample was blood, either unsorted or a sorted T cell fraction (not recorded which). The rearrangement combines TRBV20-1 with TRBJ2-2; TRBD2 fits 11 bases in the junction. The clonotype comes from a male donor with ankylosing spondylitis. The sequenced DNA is TGCAGTGCTAGAAGGACTAGCGGGCCCGGGGAGCTGTTTTTT. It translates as CSARRTSGPGELFF.